The source of this T cell receptor (beta chain) is a study of tissue T cells after allogeneic stem cell transplantation. Regarding time point: mouse harvest day 7 after allogeneic transplant. Tail vein injection delivered 10^7 T-cell-depleted bone marrow cells and 10^6 splenic CD5+ T cells. J gave up 4 bases and V 2 bases, and 4 bases lay outside the gene matches. Per the germline V gene, CDR1 is KGHPV and CDR2 is FQNQEV (reference sequence). The CDR3 spans 14 residues. Points on this clone: Gene names refer to mouse genes. The CDR3 is cut off 1 residue early in the read; its end comes from the germline J gene.

The table came from immunoSEQ multiplex PCR; TCRdb's copy has only in-frame clones and leaves some out. Here the sample spans around 7,300 clones, about 46% being singletons. This rearrangement joins TRBV26 to TRBJ2-7, with TRBD2 identical over 8 bases. The source is a female BALB/c mouse given C57BL/6 T cells with graft-versus-host disease after an allogeneic hematopoietic cell transplant. The sequenced sample was gut tissue. CDR3 DNA (partial): TGTGCCAGCAGTCTGAGGACTGGGAGGTATGAACAGTAC. Protein product: CASSLRTGRYEQY. The full CDR3 reads CASSLRTGRYEQYF. The full variable domain, with the rest looked up from reference TRBV26 and TRBJ2-7, is NSKVIQTPRYLVKGQGQKAKMRCIPEKGHPVVFWYQQNKNNEFKFLINFQNQEVLQQIDMTEKRFSAECPSNSPCSLEIQSSEAGDSALYLCASSLRTGRYEQYFGPGTRLTVL.